This TCR beta chain was captured by sequencing in a study of T cells after yellow fever vaccination. The wider study: SMART-Seq v4 Ultra Low Input prepared the low-cell-number fractions.

Comment on this clonotype: Its matching antigen is unknown.

Findings of the study overall: Contamination of FACS-sorted repertoires by abundant clonotypes from the bulk population could occur. It was the secondary response that reached its peak faster, day 5 versus 15, but it was weaker.

Generation of TCR cDNA used 5'RACE template switching (which added a universal primer site and UMIs). In TCRdb, the 5' RACE reads were re-called with MiXCR into one record per CDR3 protein. The repertoire has more than 95,000 distinct CDR3 sequences, about 7% of them found once; the top ten carry roughly 2.5%. Germline V gene lookup returns CDR1 SEHNR and CDR2 FQNEAQ (reference sequence). This CDR3 is 14 amino acids long. This chain connects TRBV7-9 to TRBJ2-6; 7 nucleotides line up with TRBD2. This sequence was found in a man aged 18 to 29 who received the YFV17D yellow fever vaccine. The sequencing here drew on CD4+ T cells sorted from PBMCs, taken 10 to 11 days after the first yellow fever vaccination. In DNA, the CDR3 is TGTGCGGGAGGGAACTTCTCTGGGGCCAACGTCCTGACTTTC. It is translated as CAGGNFSGANVLTF.